The entry that follows covers one TCR beta chain sequence. The data were obtained in a study of cytotoxic CD8 clonotypes in ibrutinib-treated CLL. This CDR3 contains 12 residues. CDR1 is SQVTM and CDR2 is ANQGSEA in the germline V gene. Trimming removed 4 bases at V and 3 bases at J, with 9 bases between. The planned depth of sequencing spanned 1 in 200,000 to 1 in 1 million T cells. Measured with immunoSEQ multiplex PCR; TCRdb has only the in-frame clones, and not every one. The sample lists fewer than 90,000 clones, about 86% occurring once. The J gene is TRBJ1-1, the V gene TRBV29-1, with unresolved D. This specimen consisted of PBMCs, obtained before ibrutinib treatment. The origin of this receptor is a human donor with chronic lymphocytic leukemia. The CDR3 loop reads CSVGSGYTEAFF. CDR3 nucleotides: TGCAGCGTTGGTAGCGGATACACTGAAGCTTTCTTT.